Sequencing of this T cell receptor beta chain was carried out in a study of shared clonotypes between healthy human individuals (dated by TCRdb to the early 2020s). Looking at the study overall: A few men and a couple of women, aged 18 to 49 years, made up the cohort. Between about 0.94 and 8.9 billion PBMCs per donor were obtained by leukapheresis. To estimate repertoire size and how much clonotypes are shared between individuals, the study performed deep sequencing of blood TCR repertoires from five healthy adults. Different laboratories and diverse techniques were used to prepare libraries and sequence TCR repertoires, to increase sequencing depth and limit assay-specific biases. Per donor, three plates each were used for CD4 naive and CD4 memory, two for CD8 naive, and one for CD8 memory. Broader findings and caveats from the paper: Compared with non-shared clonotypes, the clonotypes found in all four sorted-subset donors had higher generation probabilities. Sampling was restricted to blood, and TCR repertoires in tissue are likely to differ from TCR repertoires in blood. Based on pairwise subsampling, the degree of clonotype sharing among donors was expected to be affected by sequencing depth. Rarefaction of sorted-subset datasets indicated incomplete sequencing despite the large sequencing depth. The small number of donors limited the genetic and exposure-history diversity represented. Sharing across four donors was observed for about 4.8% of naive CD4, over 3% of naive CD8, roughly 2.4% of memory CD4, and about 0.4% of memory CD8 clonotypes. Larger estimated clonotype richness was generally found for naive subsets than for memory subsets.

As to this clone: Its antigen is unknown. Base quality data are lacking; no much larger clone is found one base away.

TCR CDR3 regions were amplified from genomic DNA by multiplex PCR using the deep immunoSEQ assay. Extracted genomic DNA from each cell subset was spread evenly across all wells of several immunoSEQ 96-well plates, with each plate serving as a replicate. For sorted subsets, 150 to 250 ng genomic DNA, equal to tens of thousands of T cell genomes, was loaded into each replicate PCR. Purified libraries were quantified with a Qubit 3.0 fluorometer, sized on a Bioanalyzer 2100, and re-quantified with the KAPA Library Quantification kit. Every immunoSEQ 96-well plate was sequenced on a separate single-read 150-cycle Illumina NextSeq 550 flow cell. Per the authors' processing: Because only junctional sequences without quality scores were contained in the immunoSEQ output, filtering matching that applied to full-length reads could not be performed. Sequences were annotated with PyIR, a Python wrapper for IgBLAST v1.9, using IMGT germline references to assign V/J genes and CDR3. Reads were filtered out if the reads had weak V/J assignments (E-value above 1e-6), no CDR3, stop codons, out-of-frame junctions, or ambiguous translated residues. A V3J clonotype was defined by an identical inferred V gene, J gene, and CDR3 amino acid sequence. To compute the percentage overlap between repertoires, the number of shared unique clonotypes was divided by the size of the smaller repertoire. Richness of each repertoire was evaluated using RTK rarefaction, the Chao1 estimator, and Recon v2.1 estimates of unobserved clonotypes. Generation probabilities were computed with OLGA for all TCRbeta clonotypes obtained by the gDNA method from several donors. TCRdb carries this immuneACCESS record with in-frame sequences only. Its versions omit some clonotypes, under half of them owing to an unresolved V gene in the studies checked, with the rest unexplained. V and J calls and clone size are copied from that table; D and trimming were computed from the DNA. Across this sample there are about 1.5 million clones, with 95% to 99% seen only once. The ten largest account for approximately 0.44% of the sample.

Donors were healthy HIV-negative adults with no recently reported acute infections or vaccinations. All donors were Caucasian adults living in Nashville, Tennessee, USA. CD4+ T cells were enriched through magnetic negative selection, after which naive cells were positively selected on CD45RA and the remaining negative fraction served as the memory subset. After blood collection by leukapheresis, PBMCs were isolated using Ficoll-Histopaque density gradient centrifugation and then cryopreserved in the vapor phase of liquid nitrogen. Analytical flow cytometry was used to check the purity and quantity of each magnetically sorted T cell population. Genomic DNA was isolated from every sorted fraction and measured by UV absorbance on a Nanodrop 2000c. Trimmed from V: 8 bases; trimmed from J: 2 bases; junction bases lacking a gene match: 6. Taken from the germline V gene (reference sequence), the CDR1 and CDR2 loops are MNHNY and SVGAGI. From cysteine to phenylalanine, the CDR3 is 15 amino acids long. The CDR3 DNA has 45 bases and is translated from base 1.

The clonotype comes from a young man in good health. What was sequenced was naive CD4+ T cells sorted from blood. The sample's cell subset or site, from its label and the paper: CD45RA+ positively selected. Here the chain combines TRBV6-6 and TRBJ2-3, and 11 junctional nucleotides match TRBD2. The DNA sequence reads TGTGCCAGCGGACTAGCGGGCGGTCCCACAGATACGCAGTATTTT. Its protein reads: CASGLAGGPTDTQYF.